Here is one T cell receptor beta chain with its context. Its antigen is not yet known. Base qualities are missing; no much larger clone stands one base away. The sample belongs to a study of T cell clones after liver transplantation (dated by TCRdb to about 2019). Regarding the complete study: The samples were obtained from ITN030ST, a randomized trial that attempted immunosuppression withdrawal within 2 years after liver transplantation. Donor-reactive T cell clones were identified by TCRbeta sequencing after a pre-transplant mixed lymphocyte reaction and then tracked in post-transplant blood. Third party-reactive TCRbeta sequences were also identified from pre-transplant MLRs to serve as an antigen-independent comparator for donor-reactive sequences. Of the eight recipients, a few were HCV-positive, while the remaining recipients had been transplanted for non-autoimmune, non-viral indications. Until randomization at 12-24 months post-transplant, subjects were given standard immunosuppression, with no induction therapy. To count as tolerant, a recipient had to stay completely off immunosuppression for at least one year without liver enzymes climbing beyond twice the upper limit of normal. Blood samples were collected pre-transplant, pre-randomization before withdrawal, and post-randomization after either full withdrawal or failed withdrawal. Of the 8 liver transplant recipients making up the studied cohort, 3 were classified as tolerant and 5 as non-tolerant. Overall study results and their limits: The conclusions were preliminary, being limited by small, heterogeneous patient numbers and by non-standardized post-transplant time points. After accounting for repertoire turnover, donor-reactive detection was significantly reduced in 7 of 8 subjects for CD4 and 8 of 8 for CD8. Donor-reactive sequences declined more than third party-reactive ones, suggesting partial antigen-specific deletion unrelated to withdrawal success. Because no allograft tissue specimens were available, donor-reactive T cells may have migrated into the graft instead of being deleted. Circulating donor-reactive CD4 TCRbeta sequences fell significantly post-transplant in most of the 8 subjects, irrespective of tolerance or HCV status. In a couple of subjects, low numbers of available donor cells limited the measurable donor-reactive repertoire.

High-throughput TCRbeta CDR3 sequencing of frozen genomic DNA was performed by immunoSEQ, including PCR amplification, mapping, bias correction and internal controls. For the original study's pipeline: Only productive rearrangements were retained, with each unique TCRbeta sequence defined by its CDR3 nucleotide sequence together with its V and J gene. A sequence counted as donor-reactive only if the sequence showed at least 5-fold expansion in CFSE-low cells compared with unstimulated pre-transplant cells and had a frequency of at least 0.01%. To ensure at least 90% detection power, minimum frequency thresholds were set for each subject based on that subject's lowest-template unstimulated sample. Jensen-Shannon divergence between the top 1000 TCRbeta sequences after and before transplant was used to measure repertoire turnover. Changes in detection of donor-reactive sequences were tested with two-sided Fisher's exact tests. TCRdb limited this immuneACCESS table to in-frame rearrangements with V and J called. A share of clones is missing; checked studies link under half to unresolved V genes, and the rest is unexplained. V and J calls and clone size are those listed in that table; D and trimming were worked out from the DNA. The sample includes 18,000 or so clones, with 80% to 90% observed a single time. The ten largest clones add up to 10% to 15% of the sample.

The CDR3 covers 13 residues, taking in both the cysteine and the phenylalanine. Solely the CDR3 DNA is kept, with 39 bases framed from the first base. CDR1 is given as MDHEN and CDR2 as SYDVKM, both from the germline V gene. Ends trimmed: V by 6 bases, J by 8 bases; bases unmatched to a gene: 5. Thawed unstimulated PBMCs were stained for CD3, CD4 and CD8 and FACS-sorted into CD3+CD4+ and CD3+CD8+ populations. All 8 studied subjects were randomized to immunosuppression withdrawal. Genomic DNA was isolated with the Qiagen DNeasy Blood and Tissue Kit. Sequences were derived from CD8+ T cells from blood, sampled 45 to 46 months after liver transplant. The rearrangement joined TRBV28 to TRBJ1-2; TRBD1 aligns with 11 central bases. The clonotype comes from a human patient who received a liver transplant. After a transplant, some T cells may be of graft donor origin. The nucleotide sequence is TGTGCCAGCAGGAGGACAGGGGGCACAGGCTACACCTTC. It encodes CASRRTGGTGYTF.